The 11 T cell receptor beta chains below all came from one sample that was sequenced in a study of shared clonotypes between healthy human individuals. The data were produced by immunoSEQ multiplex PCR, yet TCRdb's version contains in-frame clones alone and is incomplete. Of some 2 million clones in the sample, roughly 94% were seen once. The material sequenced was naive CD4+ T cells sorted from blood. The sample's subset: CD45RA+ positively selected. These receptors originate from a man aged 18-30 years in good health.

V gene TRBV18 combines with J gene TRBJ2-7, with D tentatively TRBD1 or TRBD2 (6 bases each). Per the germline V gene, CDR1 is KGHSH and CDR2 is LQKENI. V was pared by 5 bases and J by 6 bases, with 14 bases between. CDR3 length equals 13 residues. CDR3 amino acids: CASSSSRGGEQYF. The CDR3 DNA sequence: TGTGCCAGCTCATCTTCCAGGGGAGGCGAGCAGTACTTC. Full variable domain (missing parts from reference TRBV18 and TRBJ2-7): NAGVMQNPRHLVRRRGQEARLRCSPMKGHSHVYWYRQLPEEGLKFMVYLQKENIIDESGMPKERFSAEFPKEGPSILRIQQVVRGDSAAYFCASSSSRGGEQYFGPGTRLTVT.

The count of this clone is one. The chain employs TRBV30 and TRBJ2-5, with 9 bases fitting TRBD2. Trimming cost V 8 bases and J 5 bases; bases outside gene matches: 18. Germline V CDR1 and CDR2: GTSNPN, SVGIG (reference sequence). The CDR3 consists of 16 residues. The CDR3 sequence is CAQGSSGSNLGETQYF. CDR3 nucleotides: TGTGCCCAAGGTAGTAGCGGGAGCAATCTTGGGGAGACCCAGTACTTC.

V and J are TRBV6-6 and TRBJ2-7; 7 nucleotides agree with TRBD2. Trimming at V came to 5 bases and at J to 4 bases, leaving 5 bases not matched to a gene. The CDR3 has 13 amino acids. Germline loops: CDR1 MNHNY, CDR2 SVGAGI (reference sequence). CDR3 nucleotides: TGTGCCAGCAGTCGGGGAGGGAAATACGAGCAGTACTTC. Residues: CASSRGGKYEQYF.

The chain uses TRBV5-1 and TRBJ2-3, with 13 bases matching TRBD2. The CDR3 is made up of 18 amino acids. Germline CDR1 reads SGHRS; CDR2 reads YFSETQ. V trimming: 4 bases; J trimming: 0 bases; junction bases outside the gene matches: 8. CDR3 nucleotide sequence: TGCGCCAGCAGCACTACCGGGACTAGCGGGATTAGCACAGATACGCAGTATTTT. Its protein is CASSTTGTSGISTDTQYF.

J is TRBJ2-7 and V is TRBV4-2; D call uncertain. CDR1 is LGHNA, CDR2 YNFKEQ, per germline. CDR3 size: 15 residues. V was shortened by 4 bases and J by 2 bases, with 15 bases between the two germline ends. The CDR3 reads CASSRDSAVTYEQYF. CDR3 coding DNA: TGTGCCAGCAGCCGGGATTCGGCGGTAACCTACGAGCAGTACTTC.

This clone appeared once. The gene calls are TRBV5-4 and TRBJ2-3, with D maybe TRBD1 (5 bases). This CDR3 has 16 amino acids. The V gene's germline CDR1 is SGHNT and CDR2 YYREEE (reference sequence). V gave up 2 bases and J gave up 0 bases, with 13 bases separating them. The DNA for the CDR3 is TGTGCCAGCAGCTTCCCCAGGCCAGGGAGCACAGATACGCAGTATTTT. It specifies CASSFPRPGSTDTQYF.

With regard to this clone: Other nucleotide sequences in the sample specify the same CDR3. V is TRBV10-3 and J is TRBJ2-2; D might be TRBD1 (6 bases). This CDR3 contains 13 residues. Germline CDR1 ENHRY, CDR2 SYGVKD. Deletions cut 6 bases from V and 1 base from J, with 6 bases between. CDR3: CAIRDRNTGELFF. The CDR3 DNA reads TGTGCCATCAGGGACAGGAACACCGGGGAGCTGTTTTTT.

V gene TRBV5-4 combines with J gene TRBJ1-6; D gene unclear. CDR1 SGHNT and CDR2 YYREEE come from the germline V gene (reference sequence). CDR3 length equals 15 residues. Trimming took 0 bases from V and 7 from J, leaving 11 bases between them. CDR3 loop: CASSLGSAGNSPLHF. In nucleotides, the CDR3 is TGTGCCAGCAGCTTGGGGTCAGCTGGCAATTCACCCCTCCACTTT.

CDR3 bases: TGCGCCAGCAGTGAGACGACTAGCTCGTCGCAGTACTTC. Encoded protein: CASSETTSSSQYF. The chain links TRBV10-1 to TRBJ2-7, with 7 positions matching TRBD2. The CDR3 has 13 residues. The germline gives CDR1 WNHNN, CDR2 SYGVQD (reference sequence). The trim removed 2 bases at V and 9 bases at J, leaving 7 bases unmatched.

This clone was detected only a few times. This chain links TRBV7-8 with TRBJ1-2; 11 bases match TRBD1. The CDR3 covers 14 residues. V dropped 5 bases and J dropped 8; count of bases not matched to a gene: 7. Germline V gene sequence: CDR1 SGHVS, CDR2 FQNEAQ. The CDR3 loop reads CASSPSGTGGGYTF. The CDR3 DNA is TGTGCCAGCAGCCCCTCCGGGACAGGGGGAGGCTACACCTTC.

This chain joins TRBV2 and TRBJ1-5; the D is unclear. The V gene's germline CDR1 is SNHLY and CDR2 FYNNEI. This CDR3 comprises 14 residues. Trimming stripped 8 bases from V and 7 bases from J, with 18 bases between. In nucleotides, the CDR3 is TGTGCCAGCGGCATTGACGAGGGAGGACAGCCCCAGCATTTT. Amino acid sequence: CASGIDEGGQPQHF. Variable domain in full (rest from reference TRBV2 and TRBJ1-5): EPEVTQTPSHQVTQMGQEVILRCVPISNHLYFYWYRQILGQKVEFLVSFYNNEISEKSEIFDDQFSVERPDGSNFTLKIRSTKLEDSAMYFCASGIDEGGQPQHFGDGTRLSIL.